The T cell receptor beta chain under discussion was sequenced for a study of OX40 agonist ivuxolimab in advanced cancers. Study-level information: Those enrolled were 82.7% male, with a mean age of around 55 years and ages from about 20 to 85. About 40% of patients had received prior checkpoint inhibitor therapy. General observations from the study: Clonal expansion was seen in CD4+ and CD8+ blood T cells by week 6 at 0.1 to 3.0 mg/kg.

Some clones are missing from TCRdb's copy, which holds only in-frame ones; the method was immunoSEQ multiplex PCR. Altogether some 91,000 clones are present, around 87% being singletons, with the ten largest covering about 4%. As concerns this clone: Antigen unknown.

With autoimmune disease history or systemic immunosuppression, patients were excluded. Trimming stripped 2 bases from V and 2 bases from J, with 12 bases between. Germline V gene data show CDR1 as SGDLS and CDR2 as YYNGEE. The CDR3 consists of 15 residues. This chain links TRBV9 with TRBJ2-3, with a possible D match to TRBD2 (5 bases). The receptor was isolated from an adult with an advanced solid tumor such as melanoma, head and neck, liver or kidney cancer. The sample in question was CD4+ or CD8+ T cells sorted from blood, obtained in a trial of the OX40 agonist ivuxolimab. The CDR3 DNA reads as TGTGCCAGCAGCGTGTTAAGCGGTACCACAGATACGCAGTATTTT. Its protein product is CASSVLSGTTDTQYF.